The entry below gives a single T cell receptor (beta chain) sequence along with its context. Its antigen is not known. The CDR3 extends over 12 amino acids. The V gene's germline CDR1 is SEHNR and CDR2 FQNEAQ (reference sequence). The V and J ends lost 3 bases and 9 bases respectively, with 11 bases between them. The study ran its PCR with 60 Vbeta and 13 Jbeta primers. Assay: immunoSEQ multiplex PCR; the TCRdb copy retains only in-frame clones and omits some. The data show 85,000 to 100,000 clones, approximately 81% seen once. The record originates from a study of cytomegalovirus exposure and HLA in healthy donors. Study findings and constraints: Cytomegalovirus status, reportedly, was diagnosed with high specificity and sensitivity by the classifier.

The TCR was taken from a woman between 40 and 55 years old in good health and CMV-seropositive. What was sequenced was PBMCs. This rearrangement joins TRBV7-9 to TRBJ2-5; no firm D call. CDR3 region: CASSFREAPQYF. CDR3 nucleotide sequence: TGTGCCAGCAGCTTTCGAGAGGCTCCCCAGTACTTC.